One sample yielded the 7 T cell receptor beta chains listed below, sequenced in a study of technical replicates of blood from a handful of donors (dated 2017 in TCRdb). Library prep was done by the immunoSEQ multiplex PCR assay. TCRdb stores this immuneACCESS table with in-frame sequences only. Part of the clones is absent; in the studies checked, under half of the shortfall reflects unresolved V genes, and no reason is known for the rest. This sample lists over 50,000 clones; more than 75% were detected once. Roughly 5.1% of the sample is taken by the ten largest. Sequenced input: PBMCs. These TCRs come from a human donor in good health. Some clones in this sample may be carry-over from other donors' samples.

The chain recombines TRBV7-9 with TRBJ1-4; tentative D call: TRBD1 (6 bases). The CDR3 covers 15 residues. V lost 5 bases and J 8 bases, leaving 18 bases between the germline ends. The germline V gene has CDR1 SEHNR and CDR2 FQNEAQ (reference sequence). The CDR3 spells CASSPGETHGEKLFF. In nucleotides, the CDR3 is TGTGCCAGCAGCCCAGGGGAAACCCATGGGGAAAAACTGTTTTTT.

The chain employs TRBV7-7 and TRBJ2-1; TRBD2 aligns across 11 bases. The V and J ends lost 5 bases and 7 bases, in that order; junction bases with no gene match: 10. Germline CDR1 reads SSHAT; CDR2 reads FNYEAQ (reference sequence). This CDR3 has 16 residues. In DNA, the CDR3 is TGTGCCAGCAGCGCAGGGACTAGCGGAGGGGGTAATGAGCAGTTCTTC. This translates into CASSAGTSGGGNEQFF.

The gene calls are TRBV21-1 and TRBJ1-5; TRBD1 reflects the table's D call only, with no check against the DNA. TRBV21-1 is assigned pseudogene status. This CDR3 is built from 19 residues. The CDR3 DNA follows: TGTGCCAGCAGCAAAGAAGATAGGAGACAGGGACAATTTGAGCAGCCCCAGCATTTT. Translated: CASSKEDRRQGQFEQPQHF.

The J gene is TRBJ2-1, the V gene TRBV11-3; 11 nucleotides line up with TRBD2. Unmatched junction bases numbered 6, after V lost 1 base and J lost 4 bases. This CDR3 is built from 17 residues. The germline CDR1 and CDR2 sequences are SGHNT and YENEEA. This CDR3 is CASSLGIAGGPYNEQFF. CDR3 in DNA: TGTGCCAGCAGCTTAGGAATAGCGGGGGGGCCTTACAATGAGCAGTTCTTC.

The CDR3 loop reads CASSPDRDRTEAFF. The DNA of the CDR3 is TGTGCCAGCAGCCCTGACAGGGATCGCACTGAAGCTTTCTTT. The gene calls are TRBV7-9 and TRBJ1-1, with 7 bases identical to TRBD1. The CDR3 covers 14 residues. The V gene's germline CDR1 is SEHNR and CDR2 FQNEAQ (reference sequence). J was trimmed by 4 bases and V by 5 bases; bases with no gene match: 7.

The V call is TRBV7-2, the J call TRBJ2-7, with 12 bases that match TRBD2. Germline-derived CDR1 and CDR2 are SGHTA and FQGNSA. The CDR3 extends over 17 amino acids. After removal of 5 bases from V and 7 bases from J, the junction contained 15 bases not matched to a gene. The CDR3 DNA reads TGTGCCAGCAGCCGGGGGATGCTAGCGGGGGGGCCAGGGGAGCAGTACTTC. Translated: CASSRGMLAGGPGEQYF.

This chain uses TRBV6-5 with TRBJ1-2; 7 nucleotides agree with TRBD1. The V and J ends lost 9 bases and 3 bases, in that order; junction bases with no gene match: 7. Germline lookup yields CDR1 MNHEY and CDR2 SVGAGI. This CDR3 is 13 amino acids long. CDR3 nucleotide sequence: TGTGCCAGTAAAGGGGGCGCGTACTATGGCTACACCTTC. Its translation: CASKGGAYYGYTF.